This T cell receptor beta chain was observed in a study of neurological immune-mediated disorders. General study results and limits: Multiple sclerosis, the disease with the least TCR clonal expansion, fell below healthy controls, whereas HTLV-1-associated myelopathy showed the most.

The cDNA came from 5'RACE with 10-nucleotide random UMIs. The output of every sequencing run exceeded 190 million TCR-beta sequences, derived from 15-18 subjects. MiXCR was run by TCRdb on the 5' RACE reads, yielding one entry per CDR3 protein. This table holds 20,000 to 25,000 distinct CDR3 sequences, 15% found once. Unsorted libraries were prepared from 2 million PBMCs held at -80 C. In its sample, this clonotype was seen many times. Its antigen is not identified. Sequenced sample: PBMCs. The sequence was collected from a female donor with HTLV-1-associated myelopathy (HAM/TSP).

CDR3 DNA: TGCGCCAGCTCCGCGGGGGGTGCCGCGGAGACCCAGTACTTC. Translating gives CASSAGGAAETQYF. V gene TRBV10-2 combines with J gene TRBJ2-5; 8 positions match TRBD2. The CDR3 extends over 14 amino acids. V shed 8 bases, J shed 5 bases, and the junction held 10 bases outside the gene matches. CDR1 WSHSY and CDR2 SAAADI come from the germline V gene.